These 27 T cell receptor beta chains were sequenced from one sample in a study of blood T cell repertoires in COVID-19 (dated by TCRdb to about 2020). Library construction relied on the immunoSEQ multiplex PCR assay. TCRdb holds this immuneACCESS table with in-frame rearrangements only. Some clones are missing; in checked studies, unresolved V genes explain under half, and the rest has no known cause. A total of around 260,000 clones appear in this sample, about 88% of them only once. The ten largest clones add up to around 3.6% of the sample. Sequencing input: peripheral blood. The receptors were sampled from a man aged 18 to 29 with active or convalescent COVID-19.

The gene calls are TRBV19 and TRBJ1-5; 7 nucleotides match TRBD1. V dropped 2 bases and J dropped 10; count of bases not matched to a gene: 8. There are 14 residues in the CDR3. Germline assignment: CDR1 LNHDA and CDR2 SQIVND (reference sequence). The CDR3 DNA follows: TGTGCCAGTAGTATACTCGGACAGGAACGACCCCAGCATTTT. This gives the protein CASSILGQERPQHF.

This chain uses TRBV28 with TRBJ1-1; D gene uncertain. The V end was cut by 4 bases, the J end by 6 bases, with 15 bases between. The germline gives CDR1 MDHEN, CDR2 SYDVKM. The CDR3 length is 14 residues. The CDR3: CASSSLEGKAEAFF. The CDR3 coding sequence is TGTGCCAGCAGTTCCCTAGAGGGCAAGGCTGAAGCTTTCTTT.

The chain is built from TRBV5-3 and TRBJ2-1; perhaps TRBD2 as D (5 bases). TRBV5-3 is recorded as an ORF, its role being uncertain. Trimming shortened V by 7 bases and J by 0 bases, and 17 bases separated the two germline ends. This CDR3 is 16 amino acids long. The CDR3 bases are TGTGCCAGAGAACAGAGCGGACCCAGCTCCTACAATGAGCAGTTCTTC. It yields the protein CAREQSGPSSYNEQFF.

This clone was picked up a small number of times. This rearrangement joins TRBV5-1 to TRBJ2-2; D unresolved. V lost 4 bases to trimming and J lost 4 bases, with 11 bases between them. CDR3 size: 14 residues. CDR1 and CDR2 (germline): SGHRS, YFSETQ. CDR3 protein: CASSPDTATGELFF. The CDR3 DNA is TGCGCCAGCAGCCCAGACACCGCCACCGGGGAGCTGTTTTTT.

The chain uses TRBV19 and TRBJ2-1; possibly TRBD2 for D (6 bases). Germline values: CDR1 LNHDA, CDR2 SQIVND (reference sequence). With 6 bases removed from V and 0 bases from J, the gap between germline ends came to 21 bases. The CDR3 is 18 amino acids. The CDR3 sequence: CASSVNPRTIRSYNEQFF. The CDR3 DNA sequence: TGTGCCAGTAGCGTCAATCCTCGGACTATCCGCTCCTACAATGAGCAGTTCTTC.

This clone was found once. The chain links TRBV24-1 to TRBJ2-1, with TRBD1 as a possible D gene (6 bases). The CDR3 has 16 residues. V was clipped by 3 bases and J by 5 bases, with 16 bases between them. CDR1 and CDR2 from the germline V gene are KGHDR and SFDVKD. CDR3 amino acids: CATSDPTSGDNNEQFF. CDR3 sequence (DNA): TGTGCCACCAGTGATCCCACTTCCGGGGACAACAATGAGCAGTTCTTC.

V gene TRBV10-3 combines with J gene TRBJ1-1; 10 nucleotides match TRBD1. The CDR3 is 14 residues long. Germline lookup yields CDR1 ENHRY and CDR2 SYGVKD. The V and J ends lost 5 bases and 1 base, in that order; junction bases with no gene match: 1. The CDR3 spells CAISRQGANTEAFF. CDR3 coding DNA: TGTGCCATCAGTAGACAGGGGGCGAACACTGAAGCTTTCTTT.

CDR3: CASSQDWTGVKNTEAFF. CDR3 coding DNA: TGCGCCAGCAGCCAAGACTGGACGGGGGTAAAAAACACTGAAGCTTTCTTT. The chain uses TRBV4-3 and TRBJ1-1; the D gene is possibly TRBD1 (5 bases). V lost 0 bases and J 2 bases, leaving 16 bases between the germline ends. Per germline, CDR1 LGHNA and CDR2 YSLEER. The CDR3 is made up of 17 amino acids.

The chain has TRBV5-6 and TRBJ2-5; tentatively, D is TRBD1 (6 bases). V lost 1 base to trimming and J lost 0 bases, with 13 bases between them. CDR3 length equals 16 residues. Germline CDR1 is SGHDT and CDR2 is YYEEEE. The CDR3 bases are TGTGCCAGCAGCTTGACGACAGGAGTGTACCAAGAGACCCAGTACTTC. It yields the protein CASSLTTGVYQETQYF.

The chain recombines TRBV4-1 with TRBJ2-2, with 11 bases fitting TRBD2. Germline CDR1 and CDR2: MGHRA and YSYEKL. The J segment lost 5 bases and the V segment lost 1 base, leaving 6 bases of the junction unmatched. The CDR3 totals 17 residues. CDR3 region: CASSQGLAGRGTGELFF. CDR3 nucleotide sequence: TGCGCCAGCAGCCAAGGACTAGCGGGGCGAGGGACCGGGGAGCTGTTTTTT.

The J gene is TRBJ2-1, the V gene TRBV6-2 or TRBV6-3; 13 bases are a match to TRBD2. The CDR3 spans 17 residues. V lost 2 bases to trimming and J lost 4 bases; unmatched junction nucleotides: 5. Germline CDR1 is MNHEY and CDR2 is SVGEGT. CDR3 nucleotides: TGTGCCAGCAGTTACGTTGGGACTAGCGGGACTTACAATGAGCAGTTCTTC. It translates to CASSYVGTSGTYNEQFF.

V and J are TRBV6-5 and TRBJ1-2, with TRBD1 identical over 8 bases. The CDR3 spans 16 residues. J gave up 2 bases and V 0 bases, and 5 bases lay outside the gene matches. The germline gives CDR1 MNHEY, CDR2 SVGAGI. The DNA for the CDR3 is TGTGCCAGCAGTTACTCGCTGACAGGGGAGAACTATGGCTACACCTTC. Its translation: CASSYSLTGENYGYTF.

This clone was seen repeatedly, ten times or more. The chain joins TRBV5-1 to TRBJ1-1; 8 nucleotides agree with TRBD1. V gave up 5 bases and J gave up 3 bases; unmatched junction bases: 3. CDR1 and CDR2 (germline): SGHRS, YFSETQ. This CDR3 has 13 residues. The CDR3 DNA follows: TGCGCCAGCAGTAAGGACAGGGACACTGAAGCTTTCTTT. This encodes CASSKDRDTEAFF.

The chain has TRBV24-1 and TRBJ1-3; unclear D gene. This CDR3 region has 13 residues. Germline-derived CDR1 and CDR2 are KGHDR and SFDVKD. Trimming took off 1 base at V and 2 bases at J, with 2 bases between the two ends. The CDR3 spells CATSDFTGNTIYF. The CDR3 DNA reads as TGTGCCACCAGTGATTTCACTGGAAACACCATATATTTT.

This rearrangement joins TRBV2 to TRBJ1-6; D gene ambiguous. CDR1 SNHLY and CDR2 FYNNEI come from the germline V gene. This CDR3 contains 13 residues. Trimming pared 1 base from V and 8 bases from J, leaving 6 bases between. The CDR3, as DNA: TGTGCCAGCAGTGAAGGTCCCTATTCACCCCTCCACTTT. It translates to CASSEGPYSPLHF.

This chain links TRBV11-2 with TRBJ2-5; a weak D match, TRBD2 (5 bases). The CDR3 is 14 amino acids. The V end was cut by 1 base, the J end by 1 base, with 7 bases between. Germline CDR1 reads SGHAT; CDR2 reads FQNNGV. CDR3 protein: CASSLARVQETQYF. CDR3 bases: TGTGCCAGCAGCTTAGCGCGGGTCCAAGAGACCCAGTACTTC.

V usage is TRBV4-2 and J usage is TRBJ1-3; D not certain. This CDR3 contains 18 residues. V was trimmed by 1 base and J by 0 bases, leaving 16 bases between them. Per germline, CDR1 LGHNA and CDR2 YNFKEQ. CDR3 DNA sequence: TGTGCCAGCAGCCAAGGTGTCGGGAGGGAGAGCTCTGGAAACACCATATATTTT. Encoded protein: CASSQGVGRESSGNTIYF.

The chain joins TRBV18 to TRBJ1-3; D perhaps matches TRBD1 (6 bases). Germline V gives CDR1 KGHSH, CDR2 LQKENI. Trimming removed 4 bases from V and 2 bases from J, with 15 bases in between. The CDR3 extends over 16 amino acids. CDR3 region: CASSQRAGEPGNTIYF. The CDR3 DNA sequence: TGTGCCAGCTCACAGAGGGCAGGGGAGCCTGGAAACACCATATATTTT.

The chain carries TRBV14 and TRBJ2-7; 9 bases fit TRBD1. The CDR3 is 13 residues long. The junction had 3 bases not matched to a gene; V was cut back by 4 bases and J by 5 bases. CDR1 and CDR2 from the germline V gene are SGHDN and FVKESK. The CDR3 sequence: CASSLQGAHEQYF. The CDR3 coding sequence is TGTGCCAGCAGCCTACAGGGGGCCCACGAGCAGTACTTC.

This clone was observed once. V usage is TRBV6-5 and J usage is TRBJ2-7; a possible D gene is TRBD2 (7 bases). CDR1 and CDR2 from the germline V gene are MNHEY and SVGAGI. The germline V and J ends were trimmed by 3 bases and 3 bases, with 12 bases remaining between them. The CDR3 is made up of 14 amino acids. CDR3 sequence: CASSYRGEGYEQYF. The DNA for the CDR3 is TGTGCCAGCAGTTATAGGGGGGAGGGCTACGAGCAGTACTTC.

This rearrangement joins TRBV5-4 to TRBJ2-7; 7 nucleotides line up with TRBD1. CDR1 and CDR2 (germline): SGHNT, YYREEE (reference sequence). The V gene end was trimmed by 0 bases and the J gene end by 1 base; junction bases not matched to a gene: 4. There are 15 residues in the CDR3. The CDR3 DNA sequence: TGTGCCAGCAGCTTGGAAGCGACAGGGTCCTACGAGCAGTACTTC. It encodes CASSLEATGSYEQYF.

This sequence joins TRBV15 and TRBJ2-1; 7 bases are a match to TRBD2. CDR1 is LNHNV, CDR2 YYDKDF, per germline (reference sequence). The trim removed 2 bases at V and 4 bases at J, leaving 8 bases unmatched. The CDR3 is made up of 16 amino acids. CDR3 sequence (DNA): TGTGCCACCAGCAGACAGACTAGCAATCCTTACAATGAGCAGTTCTTC. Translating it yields CATSRQTSNPYNEQFF.

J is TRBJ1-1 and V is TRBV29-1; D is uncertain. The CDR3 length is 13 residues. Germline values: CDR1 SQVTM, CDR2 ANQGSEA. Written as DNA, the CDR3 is TGCGGATCCCCCAGCGAGAAGGCTTCTGAAGCTTTCTTT. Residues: CGSPSEKASEAFF.

This chain's CDR3 is CASSPLPGETQYF. CDR3 DNA sequence: TGTGCCAGCAGCCCGCTGCCCGGAGAGACCCAGTACTTC. The chain is built from TRBV7-2 and TRBJ2-5, with D unclear. The CDR3 spans 13 residues. CDR1 and CDR2 from the germline V gene are SGHTA and FQGNSA. V dropped 5 bases and J dropped 4 bases, with 11 bases sitting between them.

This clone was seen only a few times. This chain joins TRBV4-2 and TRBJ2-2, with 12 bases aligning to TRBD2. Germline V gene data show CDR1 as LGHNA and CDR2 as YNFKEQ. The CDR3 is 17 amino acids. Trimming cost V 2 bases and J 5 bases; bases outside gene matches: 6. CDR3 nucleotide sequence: TGTGCCAGCAGCCAATTTTCTAGCGGGAGGGAAACCGGGGAGCTGTTTTTT. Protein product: CASSQFSSGRETGELFF.

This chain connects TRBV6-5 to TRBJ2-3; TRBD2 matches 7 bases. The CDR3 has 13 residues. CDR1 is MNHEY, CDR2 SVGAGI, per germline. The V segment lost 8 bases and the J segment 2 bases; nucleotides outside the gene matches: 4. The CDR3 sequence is CASRERDTDTQYF. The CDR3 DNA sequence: TGTGCCAGCCGAGAGCGGGACACAGATACGCAGTATTTT.

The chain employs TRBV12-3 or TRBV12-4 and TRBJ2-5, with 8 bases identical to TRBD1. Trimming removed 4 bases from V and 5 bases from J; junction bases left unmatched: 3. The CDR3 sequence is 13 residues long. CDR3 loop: CASSWDRSETQYF. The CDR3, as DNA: TGTGCCAGCAGTTGGGACAGGTCGGAGACCCAGTACTTC.